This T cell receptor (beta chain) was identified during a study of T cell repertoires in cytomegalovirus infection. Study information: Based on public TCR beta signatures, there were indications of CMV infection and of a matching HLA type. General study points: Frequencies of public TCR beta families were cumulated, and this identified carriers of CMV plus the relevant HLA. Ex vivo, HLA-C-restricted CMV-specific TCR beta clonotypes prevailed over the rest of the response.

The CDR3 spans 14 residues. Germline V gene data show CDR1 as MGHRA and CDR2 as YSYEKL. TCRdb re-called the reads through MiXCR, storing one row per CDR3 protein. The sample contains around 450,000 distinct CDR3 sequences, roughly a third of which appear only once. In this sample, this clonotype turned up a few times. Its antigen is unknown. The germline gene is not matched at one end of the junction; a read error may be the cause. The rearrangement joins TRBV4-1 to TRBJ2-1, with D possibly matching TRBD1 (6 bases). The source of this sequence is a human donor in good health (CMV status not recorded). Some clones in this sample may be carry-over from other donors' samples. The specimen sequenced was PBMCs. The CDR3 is CASSQEGVRNEQFF. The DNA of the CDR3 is TGTGCCAGCAGCCAAGAGGGGGTGAGGAATGAGCAGTTCTTC.